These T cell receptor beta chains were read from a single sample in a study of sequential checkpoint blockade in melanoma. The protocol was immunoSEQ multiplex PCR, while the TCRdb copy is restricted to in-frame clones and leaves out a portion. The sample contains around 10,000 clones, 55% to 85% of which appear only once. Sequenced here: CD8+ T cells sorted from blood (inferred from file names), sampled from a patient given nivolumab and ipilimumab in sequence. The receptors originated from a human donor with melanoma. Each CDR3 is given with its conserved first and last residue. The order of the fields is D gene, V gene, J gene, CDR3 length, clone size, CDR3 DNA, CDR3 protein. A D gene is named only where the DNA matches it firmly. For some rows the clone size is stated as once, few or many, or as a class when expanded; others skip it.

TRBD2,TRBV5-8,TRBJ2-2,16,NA,TGTGCCAGCAGCTCTCGACTAGCGGGAGGGACCGGGGAGCTGTTTTTT,CASSSRLAGGTGELFF
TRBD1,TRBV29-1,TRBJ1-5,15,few,TGCAGCGTTGTCTCGGACAGGGGGAGCAATCAGCCCCAGCATTTT,CSVVSDRGSNQPQHF
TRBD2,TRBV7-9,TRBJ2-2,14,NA,TGTGCCAGCAGCTTACTAGCGGGAGTAGGGGAGCTGTTTTTT,CASSLLAGVGELFF
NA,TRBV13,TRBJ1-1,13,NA,TGTGCCAGCAGCTTAGCAGGGAACACTGAAGCTTTCTTT,CASSLAGNTEAFF
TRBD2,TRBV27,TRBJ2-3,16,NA,TGTGCCAGCAGTCCCCTGAGCGGGATTAGCACAGATACGCAGTATTTT,CASSPLSGISTDTQYF
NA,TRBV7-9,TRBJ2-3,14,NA,TGTGCCAGCAGCTCGGACAGTAACACAGATACGCAGTATTTT,CASSSDSNTDTQYF
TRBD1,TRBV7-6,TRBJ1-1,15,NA,TGTGCCAGCAGCTTGGGGACAGTGGTGAACACTGAAGCTTTCTTT,CASSLGTVVNTEAFF
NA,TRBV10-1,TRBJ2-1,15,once,TGCGCCAGCAGTGAGATGAGGGGGGGTTTAAATGAGCAGTTCTTC,CASSEMRGGLNEQFF
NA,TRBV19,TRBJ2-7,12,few,TGTGCCAGTAGTATTTGGGCAGACGAGCAGTACTTC,CASSIWADEQYF
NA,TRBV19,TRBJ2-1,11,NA,TGTGCCAGTAGTCAGGGTTATGAGCAGTTCTTC,CASSQGYEQFF
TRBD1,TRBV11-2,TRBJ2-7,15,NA,TGTGCCAGCAGCCTCCCAGGGACAGGTGCCTACGAGCAGTACTTC,CASSLPGTGAYEQYF
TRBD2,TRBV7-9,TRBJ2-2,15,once,TGTGCCAGCACCTTTAGCGGGAGAGGCACCGGGGAGCTGTTTTTT,CASTFSGRGTGELFF
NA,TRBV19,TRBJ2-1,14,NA,TGTGCCAGTAGTGGGGGGTCCCCCTACAATGAGCAGTTCTTC,CASSGGSPYNEQFF
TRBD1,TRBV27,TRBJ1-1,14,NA,TGTGCCAGCAGTCCAAGGACAGGGAGGCCTGAAGCTTTCTTT,CASSPRTGRPEAFF
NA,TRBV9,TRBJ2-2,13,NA,TGTGCCAGCAGCGGGGCAGTCCCCGGGGAGCTGTTTTTT,CASSGAVPGELFF
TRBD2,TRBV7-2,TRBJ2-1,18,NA,TGTGCCAGCAGCCTCCTCGGAATACCGGGACTAGCGGACAATGAGCAGTTCTTC,CASSLLGIPGLADNEQFF
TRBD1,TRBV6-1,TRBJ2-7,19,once,TGTGCCAGCAGTGAACCGAGTGGGGGGACAGGGATAGGAGCCTACGAGCAGTACTTC,CASSEPSGGTGIGAYEQYF
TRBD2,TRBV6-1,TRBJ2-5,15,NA,TGTGCCAGCAGTGAATCGGGAGGGGGCCAAGAGACCCAGTACTTC,CASSESGGGQETQYF
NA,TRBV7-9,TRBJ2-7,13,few,TGTGCCAGCAGCTCGAACCGGGTGGCCGAGCAGTACTTC,CASSSNRVAEQYF
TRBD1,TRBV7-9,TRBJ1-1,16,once,TGTGCCAGCAGCCCCACCGGGACAGGGATATACACTGAAGCTTTCTTT,CASSPTGTGIYTEAFF
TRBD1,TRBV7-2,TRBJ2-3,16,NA,TGTGCCAGCAGCTTAGCGCCGACAGGGGCACATTATACGCAGTATTTT,CASSLAPTGAHYTQYF
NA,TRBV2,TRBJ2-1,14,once,TGTGCCAGCAGTGCGAGGGGGGGCTACAATGAGCAGTTCTTC,CASSARGGYNEQFF